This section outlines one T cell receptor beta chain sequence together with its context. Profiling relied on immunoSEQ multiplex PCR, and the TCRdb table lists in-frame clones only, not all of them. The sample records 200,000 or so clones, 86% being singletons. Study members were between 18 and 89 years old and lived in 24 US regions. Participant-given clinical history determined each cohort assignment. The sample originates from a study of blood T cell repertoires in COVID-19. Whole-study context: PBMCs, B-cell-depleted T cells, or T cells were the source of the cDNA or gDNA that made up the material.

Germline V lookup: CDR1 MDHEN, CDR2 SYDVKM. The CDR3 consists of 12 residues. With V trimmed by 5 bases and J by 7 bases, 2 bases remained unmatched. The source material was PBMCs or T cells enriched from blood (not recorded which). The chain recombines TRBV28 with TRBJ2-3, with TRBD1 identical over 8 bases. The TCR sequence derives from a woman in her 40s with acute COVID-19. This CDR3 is CASSRQGHTQYF. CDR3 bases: TGTGCCAGCAGTAGACAGGGGCATACGCAGTATTTT.